The clone carrying this T cell receptor (beta chain) has ten or more counts. Its specificity is unknown. Sorted libraries drew on about a million CD4+ or CD8+ T cells. TCRdb reprocessed the 5' RACE reads with MiXCR, giving one entry per CDR3 protein. Found here are tens of thousands of distinct CDR3 sequences, 4% of them singletons; the top ten hold roughly 1.9%. The CDR3 spans 15 residues. J gave up 4 bases and V 4 bases, and 7 bases lay outside the gene matches. CDR1 MNHEY and CDR2 SMNVEV come from the germline V gene (reference sequence). These data are taken from a study of neurological immune-mediated disorders. Study findings and constraints: Expanded clones shared no identical CDR3 amino acid sequences across subjects, which suggested private TCR-beta repertoires in all groups. Phylogenetic grouping put 18 of 34 multiple sclerosis patients' repertoires into one related-CDR3 cluster, a possible signature.

The rearrangement joins TRBV27 to TRBJ2-1; 7 bases are a match to TRBD1. Sample: CD4+ T cells from blood. This receptor was obtained from a woman between 40 and 55 years old with multiple sclerosis. CDR3 DNA sequence: TGTGCCAGCAGTTCATCGGGACAGTATTACAATGAGCAGTTCTTC. Protein product: CASSSSGQYYNEQFF.